This T cell receptor beta chain came from a study of shared T cell receptors in the human thymus. Sequenced by immunoSEQ multiplex PCR; TCRdb stores in-frame clones only, minus some. The data contain over 350,000 clones, 95% of them singletons. Remarks on this clone: Other DNA sequences from this sample encode an identical CDR3 as well.

The CDR3 length is 12 residues. V was shortened by 2 bases and J by 5 bases, with 6 bases between the two germline ends. Germline V gene sequence: CDR1 SGHTA, CDR2 FQGNSA. The clonotype comes from a human donor. The gene calls are TRBV7-2 and TRBJ2-5; D unresolved. Sequenced input: thymocytes. For the CDR3, the DNA is TGTGCCAGCAGCTTAACAAGGGAGACCCAGTACTTC. Its protein is CASSLTRETQYF. The full variable domain, completed using reference TRBV7-2 and TRBJ2-5, is GAGVSQSPSNKVTEKGKDVELRCDPISGHTALYWYRQSLGQGLEFLIYFQGNSAPDKSGLPSDRFSAERTGGSVSTLTIQRTQQEDSAVYLCASSLTRETQYFGPGTRLLVL.